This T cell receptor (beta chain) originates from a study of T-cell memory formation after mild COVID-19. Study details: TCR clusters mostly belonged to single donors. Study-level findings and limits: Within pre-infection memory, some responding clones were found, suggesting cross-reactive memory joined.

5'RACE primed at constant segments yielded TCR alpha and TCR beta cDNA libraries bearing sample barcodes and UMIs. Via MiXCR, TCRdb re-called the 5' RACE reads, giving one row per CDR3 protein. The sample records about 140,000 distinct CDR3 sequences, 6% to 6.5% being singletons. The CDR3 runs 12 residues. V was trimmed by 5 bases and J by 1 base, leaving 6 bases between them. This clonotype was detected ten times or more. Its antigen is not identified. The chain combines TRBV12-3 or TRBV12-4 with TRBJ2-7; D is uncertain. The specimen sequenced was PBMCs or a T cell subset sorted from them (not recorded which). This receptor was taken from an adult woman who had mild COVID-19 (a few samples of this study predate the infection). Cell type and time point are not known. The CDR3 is CASSKASYEQYF. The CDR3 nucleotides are TGTGCCAGCAGTAAAGCTTCCTACGAGCAGTACTTC.